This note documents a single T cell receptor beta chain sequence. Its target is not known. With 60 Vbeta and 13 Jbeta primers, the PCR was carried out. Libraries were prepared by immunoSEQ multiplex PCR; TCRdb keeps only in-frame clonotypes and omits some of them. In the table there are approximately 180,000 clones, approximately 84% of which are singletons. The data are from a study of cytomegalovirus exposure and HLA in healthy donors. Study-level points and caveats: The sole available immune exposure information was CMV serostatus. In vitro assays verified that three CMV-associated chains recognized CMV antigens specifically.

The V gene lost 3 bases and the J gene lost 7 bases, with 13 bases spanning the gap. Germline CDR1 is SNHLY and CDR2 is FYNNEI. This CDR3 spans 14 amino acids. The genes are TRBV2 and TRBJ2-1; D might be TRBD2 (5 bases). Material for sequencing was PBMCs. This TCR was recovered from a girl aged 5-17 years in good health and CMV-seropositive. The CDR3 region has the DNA TGTGCCAGCAGTGATTTGGGAGACGGAAATGAGCAGTTCTTC. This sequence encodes CASSDLGDGNEQFF. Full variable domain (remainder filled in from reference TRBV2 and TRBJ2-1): EPEVTQTPSHQVTQMGQEVILRCVPISNHLYFYWYRQILGQKVEFLVSFYNNEISEKSEIFDDQFSVERPDGSNFTLKIRSTKLEDSAMYFCASSDLGDGNEQFFGPGTRLTVL.